This T cell receptor beta chain was sequenced during a study of T cell responses to AZD1222 COVID-19 vaccine. Libraries were prepared by immunoSEQ multiplex PCR; TCRdb keeps only in-frame clonotypes and omits some of them. The sample records about 130,000 clones, more than 80% being singletons. Study-wide results and caveats: Researchers took repertoire samples only after the peak T cell response had come. Clonal diversity was possibly underestimated; the donors were predominantly white British and more often female. Only six people who got AZD1222 tested seropositive at baseline. The span of vaccine-associated CD4 TCRs extended across spike, with dominance at 160-218 and 743-854.

Germline V CDR1 and CDR2: PRHDT, FYEKMQ (reference sequence). The CDR3 is made up of 12 amino acids. V lost 10 bases and J 10 bases, leaving 19 bases between the germline ends. This clone was detected a few times. What it binds is not known. This receptor was identified in an adult who received the AZD1222 COVID-19 vaccine. V usage is TRBV13 and J usage is TRBJ1-2; D is unclear. The specimen was peripheral blood, collected 28 days after the second AZD1222 dose. This chain's CDR3 is CATGRSDIDYTF. CDR3 coding DNA: TGTGCCACCGGACGGTCTGATATAGACTACACCTTC.